These 32 T cell receptor beta chains share one sample of origin, sequenced in a study of a mutant IDH1 vaccine in newly diagnosed glioma. Only in-frame clones appear in the TCRdb table, and some are missing; sequencing was by immunoSEQ multiplex PCR. This sample has over 55,000 clones, with about four fifths found just once. The time point is: week 35, safety follow-up. Doses comprised 300 ug of mutant IDH1 20-mer peptide each, plus topical imiquimod. No antigen is known for these receptors. The sample consisted of PBMCs, taken from a glioma patient whose treatment included an IDH1 peptide vaccine. These receptor sequences come from a man aged 35 to 55 with glioma.

This CDR3 reads CASSPPTILGIEETQYF. The CDR3 DNA sequence: TGCGCCAGCAGCCCGCCGACGATACTTGGGATCGAAGAGACCCAGTACTTC. The J gene is TRBJ2-5, the V gene TRBV4-1; D gene ambiguous. V was cut by 4 bases and J by 3 bases, with 21 bases left in between. Germline V CDR1 and CDR2: MGHRA, YSYEKL. The CDR3 is 17 residues long.

The chain uses TRBV6-1 and TRBJ2-5; no definite D call. Looked up from germline, CDR1 is MNHNS and CDR2 is SASEGT. V was clipped by 3 bases and J by 11 bases, with 10 bases between them. This CDR3 contains 11 residues. CDR3 bases: TGTGCCAGCAGTGACTACAAAGAGCAGTACTTC. Its protein is CASSDYKEQYF.

This rearrangement joins TRBV6-1 to TRBJ2-5; D possibly matches TRBD1 or TRBD2 (6 bases each). Between the trimmed V and J ends, which lost 1 base and 5 bases, there was a span of 17 bases. The germline gives CDR1 MNHNS, CDR2 SASEGT. This CDR3 is 16 amino acids long. CDR3 loop: CASSEGAGGGQETQYF. CDR3 nucleotide sequence: TGTGCCAGCAGTGAAGGGGCTGGAGGGGGGCAGGAGACCCAGTACTTC.

V usage is TRBV19 and J usage is TRBJ1-2; no clear D. Germline V gene data show CDR1 as LNHDA and CDR2 as SQIVND (reference sequence). Trimming left V 7 bases short and J 4 bases short, with 10 bases between. This CDR3 region has 12 residues. The CDR3 sequence is CASIDTAYGYTF. CDR3 bases: TGTGCCAGTATTGACACCGCCTATGGCTACACCTTC.

This chain joins TRBV4-2 and TRBJ2-7; D may be TRBD1 or TRBD2 (5 bases each). This CDR3 comprises 15 residues. The V and J ends lost 3 bases and 5 bases respectively, with 17 bases between them. Looked up from germline, CDR1 is LGHNA and CDR2 is YNFKEQ. CDR3 sequence (DNA): TGTGCCAGCAGCCACCCGGGACCCGTTAATGACGAGCAGTACTTC. The encoded protein is CASSHPGPVNDEQYF.

As regards this clone: This sample includes further DNA sequences coding for the same CDR3. This chain connects TRBV4-2 to TRBJ1-6, with D perhaps TRBD1 (5 bases). The CDR3 runs 14 residues. Trimming took 6 bases from V and 5 from J, leaving 11 bases between them. CDR1 is LGHNA, CDR2 YNFKEQ, per germline. CDR3 sequence reads: CASSSGTHNSPLHF. The CDR3 nucleotides are TGTGCCAGCAGTTCCGGGACCCATAATTCACCCCTCCACTTT.

This chain uses TRBV30 with TRBJ1-5; D gene unclear. Germline CDR1 and CDR2: GTSNPN and SVGIG (reference sequence). Trimming left V 2 bases short and J 7 bases short, with 9 bases between. This CDR3 is built from 12 residues. In DNA form, the CDR3 reads TGTGCCTGGAGTAGGATGGGACAGCCCCAGCATTTT. It encodes CAWSRMGQPQHF.

V usage is TRBV6-5 and J usage is TRBJ2-7; 12 bases are a match to TRBD1. Per the germline V gene, CDR1 is MNHEY and CDR2 is SVGAGI. This CDR3 contains 15 residues. Trimming removed 6 bases from V and 7 bases from J; junction bases left unmatched: 10. The DNA for the CDR3 is TGTGCCAGCAGACCGGGGACAGGGGGCGTTGGGGAGCAGTACTTC. Amino acids: CASRPGTGGVGEQYF.

J is TRBJ1-1 and V is TRBV4-1; tentatively, D is TRBD1 (5 bases). The V gene lost 4 bases and the J gene lost 5 bases, with 14 bases spanning the gap. This CDR3 region has 14 residues. Germline CDR1 and CDR2: MGHRA and YSYEKL. In nucleotides, the CDR3 is TGCGCCAGCAGCCGGGGAGATCAGGGAACTGAAGCTTTCTTT. This codes for CASSRGDQGTEAFF.

The chain combines TRBV5-1 with TRBJ2-3, with D hard to call. Per germline, CDR1 SGHRS and CDR2 YFSETQ. The CDR3 sequence is 14 residues long. Trimming removed 2 bases at V and 0 bases at J, with 7 bases between. CDR3 DNA sequence: TGCGCCAGCAGCTTTTGGGCTAGCACAGATACGCAGTATTTT. Translation gives CASSFWASTDTQYF. The full variable domain, its missing parts supplied by reference TRBV5-1 and TRBJ2-3, is KAGVTQTPRYLIKTRGQQVTLSCSPISGHRSVSWYQQTPGQGLQFLFEYFSETQRNKGNFPGRFSGRQFSNSRSEMNVSTLELGDSALYLCASSFWASTDTQYFGPGTRLTVL.

This chain joins TRBV2 and TRBJ2-1; possible D gene TRBD1, 5 bases. The V end was cut by 8 bases, the J end by 1 base, with 18 bases between. This CDR3 contains 16 residues. Germline values: CDR1 SNHLY, CDR2 FYNNEI. The CDR3 DNA reads TGTGCCAGCCAACGACGACAGCCCCTTTCCTACAATGAGCAGTTCTTC. Protein product: CASQRRQPLSYNEQFF.

V and J are TRBV18 and TRBJ2-6; D is perhaps TRBD1 or TRBD2 (5 bases each). The germline CDR1 and CDR2 sequences are KGHSH and LQKENI. The V gene lost 3 bases and the J gene lost 0 bases, with 21 bases spanning the gap. The CDR3 extends over 20 amino acids. For the CDR3, the DNA is TGTGCCAGCTCACCGAGTACTACAGGAGTTCGGGGCTCTGGGGCCAACGTCCTGACTTTC. Amino acids: CASSPSTTGVRGSGANVLTF.

J is TRBJ2-1 and V is TRBV6-1, with TRBD2 matching 10 bases. The V gene end was trimmed by 7 bases and the J gene end by 4 bases; junction bases not matched to a gene: 4. Germline CDR1 and CDR2: MNHNS and SASEGT. The CDR3 loop spans 14 amino acids. The CDR3 sequence: CASIKAGGYNEQFF. In DNA, the CDR3 is TGTGCCAGCATCAAAGCGGGGGGGTACAATGAGCAGTTCTTC.

V usage is TRBV28 and J usage is TRBJ2-7; 7 bases map to TRBD1. Germline V lookup: CDR1 MDHEN, CDR2 SYDVKM. The CDR3 has 13 amino acids. The V segment lost 6 bases and the J segment 2 bases; nucleotides outside the gene matches: 4. The CDR3 loop reads CASRTGLTYEQYF. CDR3 nucleotide sequence: TGTGCCAGCAGGACAGGGCTCACCTACGAGCAGTACTTC.

The V call is TRBV25-1, the J call TRBJ1-4; possible D gene TRBD1, 6 bases. The V gene lost 2 bases and the J gene lost 6 bases, with 13 bases spanning the gap. The CDR3 contains 15 residues. Germline V gives CDR1 MGHDK, CDR2 SYGVNS. CDR3 in amino acids: CASSEMSQGYEKLFF. In nucleotides, the CDR3 is TGTGCCAGCAGTGAAATGTCGCAGGGGTATGAAAAACTGTTTTTT.

The chain combines TRBV6-5 with TRBJ2-2; D ambiguous. Trimming took off 0 bases at V and 4 bases at J, with 9 bases between the two ends. The CDR3 spans 15 residues. The germline gives CDR1 MNHEY, CDR2 SVGAGI. The CDR3 coding sequence is TGTGCCAGCAGTTACTCTCAAGTGCCCACCGGGGAGCTGTTTTTT. Translating gives CASSYSQVPTGELFF.

The chain carries TRBV11-2 and TRBJ2-1, with 8 bases that match TRBD2. This CDR3 region has 15 residues. Unmatched junction bases numbered 4, after V lost 4 bases and J lost 2 bases. Germline CDR1 and CDR2: SGHAT and FQNNGV. CDR3 in amino acids: CASSSLAGPYNEQFF. The CDR3 DNA follows: TGTGCCAGCAGCTCTTTAGCGGGACCCTACAATGAGCAGTTCTTC. Full variable domain (rest looked up from reference TRBV11-2 and TRBJ2-1): EAGVAQSPRYKIIEKRQSVAFWCNPISGHATLYWYQQILGQGPKLLIQFQNNGVVDDSQLPKDRFSAERLKGVDSTLKIQPAKLEDSAVYLCASSSLAGPYNEQFFGPGTRLTVL.

The chain has TRBV11-2 and TRBJ2-2, with D possibly matching TRBD1 (7 bases). Germline values: CDR1 SGHAT, CDR2 FQNNGV. The CDR3 totals 16 residues. Trimming stripped 1 base from V and 5 bases from J, with 14 bases between. CDR3 coding DNA: TGTGCCAGCAGCTTAGTGTCGACAGGGAGGACCGGGGAGCTGTTTTTT. It specifies CASSLVSTGRTGELFF.

This clone has only a few counts. The chain combines TRBV4-2 with TRBJ2-2; no definite D call. Per the germline V gene, CDR1 is LGHNA and CDR2 is YNFKEQ. The CDR3 runs 14 residues. With 0 bases removed from V and 4 bases from J, the gap between germline ends came to 6 bases. The CDR3 bases are TGTGCCAGCAGCCAAGACCGGCCCACCGGGGAGCTGTTTTTT. Amino acids: CASSQDRPTGELFF.

This clone was counted between two and nine times. This chain connects TRBV10-1 to TRBJ2-2; D may be TRBD1 or TRBD2 (5 bases each). The CDR3 spans 13 residues. The germline V and J ends were trimmed by 6 bases and 1 base, with 6 bases remaining between them. Per germline, CDR1 WNHNN and CDR2 SYGVQD (reference sequence). CDR3 region: CASRRGNTGELFF. CDR3 DNA: TGCGCCAGCAGGAGGGGGAACACCGGGGAGCTGTTTTTT.

This clone was counted a few times. The CDR3 DNA reads TGTGCCAGCAGTGGGAGTGGGGGGGCAGATACGCAGTATTTT. Translated, it gives CASSGSGGADTQYF. V gene TRBV6-4 combines with J gene TRBJ2-3, with 7 bases that match TRBD2. Trimming removed 4 bases from V and 4 bases from J; junction bases left unmatched: 5. CDR1 is MRHNA and CDR2 is SNTAGT in the germline V gene. The CDR3 is made up of 14 amino acids.

The V gene is TRBV4-1, the J gene TRBJ2-1; either TRBD1 or TRBD2 may fit D (5 bases each). Trimming pared 0 bases from V and 0 bases from J, leaving 9 bases between. In germline, CDR1 is MGHRA, CDR2 YSYEKL. The CDR3 loop spans 16 amino acids. CDR3 residues: CASSQEWGSSYNEQFF. The CDR3, as DNA: TGCGCCAGCAGCCAAGAATGGGGGAGCTCCTACAATGAGCAGTTCTTC.

This clone has more than one count but fewer than ten. V and J are TRBV29-1 and TRBJ1-5; D unresolved. Trimming took 5 bases from V and 11 from J, leaving 16 bases between them. Germline loops: CDR1 SQVTM, CDR2 ANQGSEA. The CDR3 covers 12 residues. DNA of the CDR3: TGCAGCGTTACCGGGCCTCTCAACTCCCAGCATTTT. It specifies CSVTGPLNSQHF.

The chain couples TRBV23-1 to TRBJ1-5, with a tentative D call TRBD1 (5 bases). TRBV23-1 is reported as an ORF; its role is uncertain. The germline V and J ends were trimmed by 2 bases and 8 bases, with 13 bases remaining between them. The CDR3 runs 14 residues. The CDR3 bases are TGCGCCAGCAGTCAAGGCCAGGGAAGGAAGCCCCAGCATTTT. As protein: CASSQGQGRKPQHF.

The chain carries TRBV7-9 and TRBJ1-4; D gene unclear. CDR3 length equals 12 residues. The V end lost 4 bases, the J end lost 8 bases, and 8 bases lay between the germline ends. The germline V gene has CDR1 SEHNR and CDR2 FQNEAQ (reference sequence). CDR3 in DNA: TGTGCCAGCAGCTCGACCGGGGAAAAACTGTTTTTT. Amino acid sequence: CASSSTGEKLFF.

The chain has TRBV5-1 and TRBJ1-6; D is ambiguous. This CDR3 contains 14 residues. Trimming removed 5 bases from V and 6 bases from J, with 12 bases in between. The germline V gene has CDR1 SGHRS and CDR2 YFSETQ. DNA of the CDR3: TGCGCCAGCAGATCGGAACATGTTAATTCACCCCTCCACTTT. Protein sequence: CASRSEHVNSPLHF.

A single count supports this clone. The J gene is TRBJ2-1, the V gene TRBV7-2; 8 bases line up with TRBD2. The V gene's germline CDR1 is SGHTA and CDR2 FQGNSA. V lost 6 bases to trimming and J lost 3 bases; unmatched junction nucleotides: 10. The CDR3 is 16 residues long. CDR3 protein: CASSRLSGGLYNEQFF. The CDR3 DNA sequence: TGTGCCAGCAGTCGGCTCAGCGGGGGCCTCTACAATGAGCAGTTCTTC. The full variable domain, with the rest looked up from reference TRBV7-2 and TRBJ2-1, is GAGVSQSPSNKVTEKGKDVELRCDPISGHTALYWYRQSLGQGLEFLIYFQGNSAPDKSGLPSDRFSAERTGGSVSTLTIQRTQQEDSAVYLCASSRLSGGLYNEQFFGPGTRLTVL.

This rearrangement joins TRBV11-1 to TRBJ2-5, with D uncertain. The germline CDR1 and CDR2 sequences are SGHAT and FQDESV (reference sequence). Trimming removed 5 bases from V and 3 bases from J, with 19 bases in between. This CDR3 comprises 16 residues. This CDR3 is CASSEARLGGEETQYF. The CDR3, as DNA: TGTGCCAGCAGCGAGGCCCGGCTTGGCGGAGAAGAGACCCAGTACTTC.

This chain uses TRBV30 with TRBJ2-5; possibly TRBD1 or TRBD2 for D (6 bases each). V was cut by 8 bases and J by 7 bases, with 32 bases left in between. The CDR3 length is 17 residues. Germline CDR1 is GTSNPN and CDR2 is SVGIG (reference sequence). The CDR3 is CALEMIGTAQKGGTQYF. Written as DNA, the CDR3 is TGTGCCCTGGAGATGATCGGGACTGCGCAAAAAGGGGGGACCCAGTACTTC. The whole variable domain, filled in from reference TRBV30 and TRBJ2-5, reads SQTIHQWPATLVQPVGSPLSLECTVEGTSNPNLYWYRQAAGRGLQLLFYSVGIGQISSEVPQNLSASRPQDRQFILSSKKLLLSDSGFYLCALEMIGTAQKGGTQYFGPGTRLLVL.

The chain couples TRBV10-3 to TRBJ2-7; 8 bases match TRBD1. This CDR3 comprises 12 residues. V dropped 4 bases and J dropped 6; count of bases not matched to a gene: 2. CDR1 and CDR2 (germline): ENHRY, SYGVKD. Here the CDR3 DNA reads TGTGCCATCAGTGGAACAGGGGGCGAGCAGTACTTC. Encoded protein: CAISGTGGEQYF.

This CDR3 is CASSIPTPRGDYGYTF. The CDR3 DNA sequence: TGTGCCAGTAGTATCCCAACCCCACGCGGGGACTATGGCTACACCTTC. The rearrangement uses TRBV19 and TRBJ1-2; no clear D gene. Per the germline V gene, CDR1 is LNHDA and CDR2 is SQIVND (reference sequence). The CDR3 totals 16 residues. With 3 bases removed from V and 3 bases from J, the gap between germline ends came to 17 bases.

The genes are TRBV6-1 and TRBJ2-5, with D possibly TRBD1 on 5 matching bases. With the DNA end fitting TRBJ2-7 better, the J assignment may be wrong. Per germline, CDR1 MNHNS and CDR2 SASEGT. The CDR3 length is 15 residues. The CDR3 reads CASSEEVGRIVEQYF. Here the CDR3 DNA reads TGTGCCAGCAGTGAAGAGGTGGGGCGGATCGTCGAGCAGTACTTC.